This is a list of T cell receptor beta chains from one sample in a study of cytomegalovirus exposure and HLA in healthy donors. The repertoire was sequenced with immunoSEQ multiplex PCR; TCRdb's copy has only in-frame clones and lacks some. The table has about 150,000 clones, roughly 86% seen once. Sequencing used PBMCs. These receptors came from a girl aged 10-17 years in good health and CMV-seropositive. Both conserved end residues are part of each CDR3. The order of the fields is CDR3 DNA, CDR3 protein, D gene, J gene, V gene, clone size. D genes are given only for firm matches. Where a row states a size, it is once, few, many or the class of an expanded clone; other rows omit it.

TGTGCCAGCAGCCCTCAGATACAGACCTTCAATGAGCAGTTCTTC CASSPQIQTFNEQFF . TRBJ2-1 TRBV7-2 .
TGCAGTCCCCCCAAGACCCAGTACTTC CSPPKTQYF . TRBJ2-5 TRBV20-1 .
TGTGCCAGCAGCCAAGATGCCAGCGGGATCTCCTACGAGCAGTACTTC CASSQDASGISYEQYF TRBD2 TRBJ2-7 TRBV4-2 .
TGTGCCAGTAGTATCGTTCTAGGACTAGCGGGGGGGGAACCGTGGGAGCAGTTCTTC CASSIVLGLAGGEPWEQFF TRBD2 TRBJ2-1 TRBV19 .
TGTGCCAGCAAAGACACAACCCTGAACACTGAAGCTTTCTTT CASKDTTLNTEAFF . TRBJ1-1 TRBV6-5 .
TGTGCCAGCAGTTACTCGTATTACACAGATACGCAGTATTTT CASSYSYYTDTQYF . TRBJ2-3 TRBV6-5 .
TGCGCCAGCAGCTTTGGGACAGCCGGGGAGCTGTTTTTT CASSFGTAGELFF TRBD1 TRBJ2-2 TRBV5-1 .
TGTGCCAGCAGCTTGGCATACAGGGTGTGGGAGCAGTACTTC CASSLAYRVWEQYF . TRBJ2-7 TRBV5-8 .
TGTGCCAGCAGCTTGACAGGCCCATTCACTGAAGCTTTCTTT CASSLTGPFTEAFF . TRBJ1-1 TRBV5-5 .
TGTGCCACCAGCAGTAGAGGGAGGGAGCTCCACGGGACTGAAGCTTTCTTT CATSSRGRELHGTEAFF . TRBJ1-1 TRBV15 .
TGTGCCAGCAGCCAAACAGAATCATATGGCTACACCTTC CASSQTESYGYTF . TRBJ1-2 TRBV14 .
TGTGCCAGCAGCTCCTCATGGGGGGGGGACTACAATGAGCAGTTCTTC CASSSSWGGDYNEQFF TRBD2 TRBJ2-1 TRBV4-2 .
TGTGCCTGGAGTGCTCTAGGGGGACAGGGTCCACACGGGGCTTTCTTT CAWSALGGQGPHGAFF TRBD1 TRBJ1-1 TRBV30 .
TGTGCCAGCAGCCCCGGGAGCTACGAGCAGTACTTC CASSPGSYEQYF . TRBJ2-7 TRBV7-8 .
TGCGCCAGCAGCCAACCGGACAGGTTGGGCAATCAGCCCCAGCATTTT CASSQPDRLGNQPQHF TRBD1 TRBJ1-5 TRBV4-1 .
TGTGCCAGTACCGGGGGAGGTAAGGGTAACACTGAAGCTTTCTTT CASTGGGKGNTEAFF . TRBJ1-1 TRBV19 .
TGTGCCAGCAGTCTCCTCGGTGGAAGGGGTGCCTATGGCTACACCTTC CASSLLGGRGAYGYTF . TRBJ1-2 TRBV27 .
TGCGCCAGCAGCACTTCCGGGACAGAGGATTCACCCCTCCACTTT CASSTSGTEDSPLHF TRBD1 TRBJ1-6 TRBV5-1 .
TGTGCCAGCAGTGAATTCACAGATCAGCCCCAGCATTTT CASSEFTDQPQHF . TRBJ1-5 TRBV25-1 .
TGTGCCAGCAGCCCAGGCAGGGCAGGGTTCAGCAATCAGCCCCAGCATTTT CASSPGRAGFSNQPQHF . TRBJ1-5 TRBV7-8 few
TGCGCCAGCAGCTTGGCCCCAGGGACCTACGAGCAGTACTTC CASSLAPGTYEQYF . TRBJ2-7 TRBV5-1 .
TGTGCCAGCAGTTCTTTACAGGGGCTGGGGAACACTGAAGCTTTCTTT CASSSLQGLGNTEAFF TRBD1 TRBJ1-1 TRBV28 .
TGTGCCAGTAGCAGATACAGGGTTAAGGGCGTTAGTGAAGCTTTCTTT CASSRYRVKGVSEAFF . TRBJ1-1 TRBV19 .
TGCGCCAGCAGATCTAACAGCGGTGGAAACACCATATATTTT CASRSNSGGNTIYF . TRBJ1-3 TRBV5-1 once
TGTGCCAGTAGCCCTTATCCCGTCGAGAGCTCCTACAATGAGCAGTTCTTC CASSPYPVESSYNEQFF . TRBJ2-1 TRBV19 .
TGTGCCAGCAGTTACAAGGACACGAGCTCCTACGAGCAGTACTTC CASSYKDTSSYEQYF . TRBJ2-7 TRBV6-5 .
TGTGCCAGCAGTGAAACAACAGGGTGGGAGAGTGGCTACACCTTC CASSETTGWESGYTF . TRBJ1-2 TRBV2 few
TGTGCCAGCAGTGCGCAGGGGGCGAGGAACTATGGCTACACCTTC CASSAQGARNYGYTF TRBD1 TRBJ1-2 TRBV2 .
TGCGCCAGCAGCGGCGCGGCCGTAGCGGGGACTGCCGAGCAGTACTTC CASSGAAVAGTAEQYF TRBD2 TRBJ2-7 TRBV5-1 .
TGTGCCAGCAGCGTAGCTGGGGCGCCTGAGCAGTTCTTC CASSVAGAPEQFF . TRBJ2-1 TRBV9 .
TGTGCCAGCAGTGAAGCTGCGGGCGGGGGGGCGTCAGATACGCAGTATTTT CASSEAAGGGASDTQYF TRBD2 TRBJ2-3 TRBV6-1 few
TGTGCCAGCAGCTACAACAGGGAGGGAAAACTGTTTTTT CASSYNREGKLFF . TRBJ1-4 TRBV5-6 once
TGCAGTGCTAGCAGGGGCGAAGCTTTCTTT CSASRGEAFF . TRBJ1-1 TRBV20-1 .
TGTGCCAGTAAGGAGGGCAACTATGGCTACACCTTC CASKEGNYGYTF . TRBJ1-2 TRBV19 .
TGTGCCAGCAGACCGGACATCTACAATGAGCAGTTCTTC CASRPDIYNEQFF . TRBJ2-1 TRBV6-6 .
TGTGCTAGCAGCCACCTACAGGGTCCCCAGTACTTC CASSHLQGPQYF . TRBJ2-5 TRBV7-7 .
TGTGCCAGCAGTGATTTCAGGGGGCCAAATCAGCCCCAGCATTTT CASSDFRGPNQPQHF TRBD1 TRBJ1-5 TRBV6-1 .
TGCGCCAGCAGCTGGGGTCCGGGACAGGACTACGAGCAGTACTTC CASSWGPGQDYEQYF TRBD1 TRBJ2-7 TRBV5-1 .
TGTGCCAGCAGCTTCCGGGACTCCAAGAACACTGAAGCTTTCTTT CASSFRDSKNTEAFF . TRBJ1-1 TRBV7-8 .
TGTGCCAGCAGCCACGGGACAGGGGAGTTCGAGCAGTACTTC CASSHGTGEFEQYF TRBD1 TRBJ2-7 TRBV4-2 .
TGTGCCAGCAGTTCGGACGGGGGGGCGACAGGGTGGAACACTGAAGCTTTCTTT CASSSDGGATGWNTEAFF TRBD1 TRBJ1-1 TRBV27 few
TGTGCCAGCGCCCGGGACATATTCTACAATGAGCAGTTCTTC CASARDIFYNEQFF . TRBJ2-1 TRBV6-1 once
TGTGCCAGCAGTCCCGGGACAGGGGCGGCGAACACTGAAGCTTTCTTT CASSPGTGAANTEAFF TRBD1 TRBJ1-1 TRBV28 once
TGTGCCAGCAGCTTGGGAGGGGATCAGCCCCAGCATTTT CASSLGGDQPQHF . TRBJ1-5 TRBV7-9 .
TGTGCCACCAGCAGACCGGGGACAGGGAGCAATCAGCCCCAGCATTTT CATSRPGTGSNQPQHF TRBD1 TRBJ1-5 TRBV15 .